This is a list of T cell receptor beta chains from one sample in a study of T cells after posttransplantation cyclophosphamide. The data were produced by immunoSEQ multiplex PCR, yet TCRdb's version contains in-frame clones alone and is incomplete. The data contain approximately 20,000 clones, 75% to 90% of them seen just once; the ten biggest clones take up around 1.9%. The material sequenced was PBMCs, taken around 370 days after allogeneic stem cell transplant with calcineurin inhibitor and methotrexate. The receptors stem from a female patient aged 30 to 45 who received an allogeneic stem cell transplant from an unrelated donor, was CMV-positive, and had acute and chronic GVHD. Part of the T cell pool may stem from the graft donor. Each CDR3 is given with its conserved first and last residue. A D gene is named only where the DNA matches it firmly. A row's size may be missing; if present it is once, few, many or a size class.

>TRBD2|NA|TRBJ2-1|TRBV10-3
TGTGCCATCAGTGAGCCATACCTACCCCCTAGCGGGAGCTTTCTAAGCAATGAGCAGTTCTTC
CAISEPYLPPSGSFLSNEQFF
>NA|NA|TRBJ1-1|TRBV15
TGTGCCACCGCTAAGGCCTACGCGGGGGCTTTCTTT
CATAKAYAGAFF
>NA|NA|TRBJ1-2|TRBV4-3
TGCGCCAGCAGCCAAGATCTTAGTCAGGCGGATTCGGGATCGAACTATGGCTACACCTTC
CASSQDLSQADSGSNYGYTF
>NA|NA|TRBJ1-6|TRBV5-1
TGCGCCAGCAGCCCAATCTCACAGGGAGTTGGAAATTCACCCCTCCACTTT
CASSPISQGVGNSPLHF
>NA|NA|TRBJ2-1|TRBV19
TGTGCCAGTAGTATAGTTGAAAGGGGTGAGCAGTTCTTC
CASSIVERGEQFF
>NA|NA|TRBJ2-3|TRBV25-1
TGTGCCAGCAGTCCGTACACAGATACGCAGTATTTT
CASSPYTDTQYF
>NA|few|TRBJ2-7|TRBV6-6
TGTGCCAGCAGCTCCCCCGAGACCTCGGGTGGTTACGAGCAGTACTTC
CASSSPETSGGYEQYF
>NA|NA|TRBJ2-1|TRBV11-3
TGTGCCAGCAGCTTCCTTGGGGGCGCCTCCTACAATGAGCAGTTCTTC
CASSFLGGASYNEQFF
>NA|NA|TRBJ1-1|TRBV5-1
TGCGCCAGCAGCTTCAGGGTGAACACTGAAGCTTTCTTT
CASSFRVNTEAFF
>NA|NA|TRBJ2-3|TRBV4-3
TGCGCCAGCAGCCAAGGGCGGGAATTAGATACGCAGTATTTT
CASSQGRELDTQYF
>NA|NA|TRBJ2-2|TRBV7-9
TGTGCCAGCAGCTCCGAGGCGGGAATCGGGGAGCTGTTTTTT
CASSSEAGIGELFF
>NA|NA|TRBJ1-5|TRBV29-1
TGCAGCGTTGCCCTCGGGGCAGGGCGGGATAGCAATCAGCCCCAGCATTTT
CSVALGAGRDSNQPQHF
>TRBD2|NA|TRBJ2-7|TRBV27
TGTGCCAGCAGTTTTCTAGCGGGAGACTACGAGCAGTACTTC
CASSFLAGDYEQYF
>TRBD2|NA|TRBJ2-3|TRBV6-5
TGTGCCAGCAGCGGACTAGCGGGAGCAGATACGCAGTATTTT
CASSGLAGADTQYF
>TRBD2|few|TRBJ2-5|TRBV11-3
TGTGCCAGCAGCTTTTCGGCGGGGACTAAAGAGACCCAGTACTTC
CASSFSAGTKETQYF
>TRBD1|NA|TRBJ1-4|TRBV5-6
TGTGCCAGCAGCGTGGCGGGACAGGGTAGTGAAAAACTGTTTTTT
CASSVAGQGSEKLFF
>NA|NA|TRBJ2-1|TRBV9
TGTGCCAGCAGCGTCCGTAGCGGCGACAATGAGCAGTTCTTC
CASSVRSGDNEQFF
>NA|NA|TRBJ2-7|TRBV9
TGTGCCAGCAGCTCATTCACGGTGGGGGAGGCGTCTGTATCCTACGAGCAGTACTTC
CASSSFTVGEASVSYEQYF
>TRBD1|NA|TRBJ1-4|TRBV18
TGTGCCAGCTCACCGCGGACAGGGCTGGGGGAAAAACTGTTTTTT
CASSPRTGLGEKLFF
>TRBD1|once|TRBJ1-4|TRBV7-3
TGTGCCAGCAGCCCCGGGGACAGGGAAGAAAAACTGTTTTTT
CASSPGDREEKLFF
>NA|NA|TRBJ1-4|TRBV23-1
TGCGCCAGCAGACAGGGCGCCCCGGGAAAACTGTTTTTT
CASRQGAPGKLFF
>TRBD1|NA|TRBJ1-6|TRBV25-1
TGTGCCAGCAGTGAAAGGCAGGGGGTTAATTCACCCCTCCACTTT
CASSERQGVNSPLHF
>TRBD1|NA|TRBJ2-2|TRBV5-4
TGTGCCAGCAGCTCACGGGACAGTGACGAAACCGGGGAGCTGTTTTTT
CASSSRDSDETGELFF
>NA|NA|TRBJ2-5|TRBV11-3
TGTGCCAGCAGCTTAGGGAACAGGGACCGAGAGACCCAGTACTTC
CASSLGNRDRETQYF
>TRBD2|NA|TRBJ2-1|TRBV5-5
TGTGCCAGCAGCTCCAAGAGTAGCGGGAAAAATGAGCAGTTCTTC
CASSSKSSGKNEQFF
>TRBD2|NA|TRBJ2-2|TRBV15
TGTGCCACCAGGGAGACTAGCGGGAGACGGACCGGGGAGCTGTTTTTT
CATRETSGRRTGELFF
>TRBD2|once|TRBJ2-3|TRBV7-3
TGTGCCAGCAGCTTCCTGGGAGGGCGAGATACGCAGTATTTT
CASSFLGGRDTQYF
>NA|once|TRBJ2-5|TRBV11-3
TGTGCCAGCAGCCAAGGAGGGCCGGTAGAGACCCAGTACTTC
CASSQGGPVETQYF
>TRBD2|NA|TRBJ2-3|TRBV5-4
TGTGCCAGCGAACCCGGTGGGCTAGCGGGCCAAGATACGCAGTATTTT
CASEPGGLAGQDTQYF
>TRBD2|few|TRBJ2-1|TRBV19
TGTGCCAGTAGTGAGACTAGCGTCAATTCCTACAATGAGCAGTTCTTC
CASSETSVNSYNEQFF
>NA|NA|TRBJ2-5|TRBV11-3
TGTGCCAGCAGCTTAGGACCCCCCCCAGGCGAGACCCAGTACTTC
CASSLGPPPGETQYF
>TRBD2|NA|TRBJ2-3|TRBV28
TGTGCCAGCAGTTTATCAGGTGGGAGGGCCGAGACAGATACGCAGTATTTT
CASSLSGGRAETDTQYF
>TRBD2|NA|TRBJ2-1|TRBV5-4
TGTGCCAGCAGCTTGGAGGCTAGCGGGAGGCTGGGGACGTTCTTC
CASSLEASGRLGTFF
>NA|NA|TRBJ2-1|TRBV1
TGCACCAGCAGCCAAGTCGGAGCAGCGGGAGGTTCCTACAATGAGCAGTTCTTC
CTSSQVGAAGGSYNEQFF
>TRBD1|NA|TRBJ1-2|TRBV27
TGTGCCAGCAGTTTCGACAGGGGAGATGGCTACACCTTC
CASSFDRGDGYTF
>TRBD2|NA|TRBJ2-4|TRBV19
TGTGCCAGTAGTCCCGGGACTAGCGTAATTCAGTACTTC
CASSPGTSVIQYF
>TRBD1|NA|TRBJ2-4|TRBV19
TGTGCCAGTAGTATTGGGACAGGGGGGGGAATAGCCAAAAACATTCAGTACTTC
CASSIGTGGGIAKNIQYF
>NA|NA|TRBJ2-1|TRBV7-9
TGTGCCAGCAGCTATCGACAGGGCGCAAGGGGGGTTTACAATGAGCAGTTCTTC
CASSYRQGARGVYNEQFF
>NA|NA|TRBJ1-1|TRBV30
TGTGCCTGGGCTAGACAGTATAACACTGAAGCTTTCTTT
CAWARQYNTEAFF
>NA|NA|TRBJ1-6|TRBV30
TGTGCCTGCTCTTCCCGGGGTTATAATTCACCCCTCCACTTT
CACSSRGYNSPLHF
>NA|NA|TRBJ1-2|TRBV6-1
TGTGCCAGCAGTGATGGCAGCGGAAACTATGGCTACACCTTC
CASSDGSGNYGYTF
>NA|NA|TRBJ1-1|TRBV29-1
TGCAGCGTTGATTTCAGGGAGGGGACTGAAGCTTTCTTT
CSVDFREGTEAFF
>NA|NA|TRBJ1-5|TRBV10-3
TGTGCCATCAGTGAGTCAGTCATGAGATACAATCAGCCCCAGCATTTT
CAISESVMRYNQPQHF
>TRBD1|NA|TRBJ1-1|TRBV14
TGTGCCAGCAGAACCTGGACAGGGTTAGGGCCTAACACTGAAGCTTTCTTT
CASRTWTGLGPNTEAFF
>NA|NA|TRBJ2-7|TRBV5-1
TGCGCCAGCAGCTTGGGGGGCAGGGACACTCTCGAGCAGTACTTC
CASSLGGRDTLEQYF
>NA|NA|TRBJ2-4|TRBV21-1
TGTGCCAGCAGCAATACTGGGCGCTTC
CASSNTGRF
>TRBD1|NA|TRBJ2-2|TRBV9
TGTGCCAGCAGCGTAGAGGACAGGGGCCGGACCGGGGAGCTGTTTTTT
CASSVEDRGRTGELFF
>TRBD1|NA|TRBJ1-1|TRBV28
TGTGCCAGCAGTTTCGGGGACAGGGTGGCTTTCTTT
CASSFGDRVAFF
>TRBD1|NA|TRBJ1-3|TRBV2
TGTGCCAGCAGTGACCCCGGGACAGCTGGAAACACCATATATTTT
CASSDPGTAGNTIYF
>NA|NA|TRBJ2-5|TRBV7-2
TGTGCCAGCAGCTTAGCACTAGCAGGGGGGGAGACCCAGTACTTC
CASSLALAGGETQYF
>NA|NA|TRBJ1-2|TRBV5-1
NA
CASRFQVSGTYGYTF
>NA|NA|TRBJ2-2|TRBV19
TGTGCCAGTAACAAGCAGTCCCCGGGCACCGGGGAGCTGTTTTTT
CASNKQSPGTGELFF
>NA|NA|TRBJ1-1|TRBV19
TGTGCCAGTAGTATCGATGTTTCGGGAGGCAGGCGCGCTGAAGCTTTCTTT
CASSIDVSGGRRAEAFF
>TRBD1|few|TRBJ1-5|TRBV19
TGTGCCAGTAGTATACACGAAGGGACAGGGATGAACAATCAGCCCCAGCATTTT
CASSIHEGTGMNNQPQHF
>TRBD1|NA|TRBJ1-2|TRBV13
TGTGCCAGCAGCACCGGGACAGGGAGCGGCTACACCTTC
CASSTGTGSGYTF
>TRBD2|NA|TRBJ2-1|TRBV11-3
TGTGCCAGCAACCCGAGCGGACTAGCGGGAGGGGTTGAGCAGTTCTTC
CASNPSGLAGGVEQFF
>NA|NA|TRBJ2-1|TRBV27
TGTGCCAGCAGTCCAGGTTACAATGAGCAGTTCTTC
CASSPGYNEQFF
>TRBD1|NA|TRBJ2-6|TRBV9
TGTGCCAGCAGCATCACAGGGGTCGGGGCCAACGTCCTGACTTTC
CASSITGVGANVLTF
>TRBD1|once|TRBJ1-2|TRBV5-1
TGCGCCAGCAGCTCGGGACAGGGTCTCTATGGCTACACCTTC
CASSSGQGLYGYTF